The 23 T cell receptor beta chains given below trace back to one sample, sequenced in a study of cytomegalovirus exposure and HLA in healthy donors. The PCR had 60 Vbeta and 13 Jbeta primers. The repertoire was sequenced with immunoSEQ multiplex PCR; TCRdb's copy has only in-frame clones and lacks some. Of 210,000 or so clones listed, about three quarters are singletons. The specimen was PBMCs. The receptors derive from a woman in her fifties or sixties in good health and CMV-seropositive.

The rearrangement links TRBV6-6 to TRBJ2-2, with 8 bases lining up with TRBD2. V lost 4 bases to trimming and J lost 4 bases; unmatched junction nucleotides: 5. The germline CDR1 and CDR2 sequences are MNHNY and SVGAGI (reference sequence). The CDR3 runs to 15 residues. The CDR3 is CASSLGLVGTGELFF. The CDR3 region has the DNA TGTGCCAGCAGTTTGGGACTAGTAGGCACCGGGGAGCTGTTTTTT.

The chain couples TRBV10-1 to TRBJ1-4; no reliable D call. Germline V CDR1 and CDR2: WNHNN, SYGVQD (reference sequence). CDR3 size: 17 residues. V dropped 6 bases and J dropped 3 bases, with 20 bases sitting between them. CDR3 residues: CASSPARGGRSNEKLFF. The CDR3 nucleotides are TGCGCCAGCAGCCCCGCAAGAGGAGGCCGATCTAATGAAAAACTGTTTTTT.

The rearrangement joins TRBV29-1 to TRBJ2-3, with no clear D. Trimming pared 4 bases from V and 1 base from J, leaving 6 bases between. Germline CDR1 SQVTM, CDR2 ANQGSEA. CDR3 length: 12 amino acids. In DNA, the CDR3 is TGCAGCGTTGTAATCCGCACAGATACGCAGTATTTT. Encoded protein: CSVVIRTDTQYF.

The V gene is TRBV28, the J gene TRBJ1-1; D is unresolved. CDR1 is MDHEN and CDR2 is SYDVKM in the germline V gene. The CDR3 has 12 amino acids. With 3 bases removed from V and 4 bases from J, the gap between germline ends came to 6 bases. CDR3 nucleotides: TGTGCCAGCAGTTTCGGGGTCACTGAAGCTTTCTTT. It is translated as CASSFGVTEAFF.

This rearrangement joins TRBV6-1 to TRBJ1-6; a weak D match, TRBD1 (6 bases). Deletions cut 8 bases from V and 7 bases from J, with 12 bases between. The CDR3 sequence is 13 residues long. The germline V gene encodes CDR1 MNHNS and CDR2 SASEGT. This CDR3 is CASWTEGNSPLHF. As DNA, the CDR3 is TGTGCCAGCTGGACAGAGGGAAATTCACCCCTCCACTTT.

The CDR3 protein is CASSLGQPSYNEQFF. For the CDR3, the DNA is TGTGCCAGCAGCTTGGGACAGCCCTCCTACAATGAGCAGTTCTTC. The V and J genes are TRBV7-6 and TRBJ2-1, with 7 bases that match TRBD1. Looked up from germline, CDR1 is SGHVS and CDR2 is FNYEAQ. This CDR3 has 15 amino acids. Unmatched junction bases numbered 2, after V lost 3 bases and J lost 0 bases.

V gene TRBV7-6 combines with J gene TRBJ2-3; no definite D call. Between the trimmed V and J ends, which lost 5 bases and 1 base, there was a span of 13 bases. The CDR3 length is 15 residues. Germline V gives CDR1 SGHVS, CDR2 FNYEAQ. The CDR3 is CASSLEVTRTDTQYF. In DNA, the CDR3 is TGTGCCAGCAGCCTTGAGGTTACTCGCACAGATACGCAGTATTTT.

The V call is TRBV6-1, the J call TRBJ2-5; 12 bases agree with TRBD2. The CDR3 extends over 14 amino acids. V lost 7 bases and J lost 5; bases outside the gene matches: 5. The germline V gene encodes CDR1 MNHNS and CDR2 SASEGT. Here the CDR3 reads CASTQLAGGETQYF. CDR3 coding DNA: TGTGCCAGCACCCAACTAGCGGGAGGCGAGACCCAGTACTTC.

The rearrangement joins TRBV7-2 to TRBJ2-5, with a tentative D call TRBD1 (5 bases). The CDR3 covers 15 residues. From germline, CDR1 is SGHTA and CDR2 FQGNSA. The V end was cut by 3 bases, the J end by 2 bases, with 13 bases between. CDR3 coding DNA: TGTGCCAGCAGCTTCCAGTGGGGCCAACAAGAGACCCAGTACTTC. It translates to CASSFQWGQQETQYF.

This clone came up a few times. V gene TRBV28 combines with J gene TRBJ1-3; a weak D match, TRBD1 (6 bases). V lost 6 bases and J lost 3, with 15 bases in between. The CDR3 length is 15 residues. In germline, CDR1 is MDHEN, CDR2 SYDVKM. CDR3 DNA sequence: TGTGCCAGCAGCCTAACAGGGTCGCTTGGAAACACCATATATTTT. Protein sequence: CASSLTGSLGNTIYF.

The gene calls are TRBV7-2 and TRBJ1-2; D may be TRBD1 (6 bases). The CDR3 totals 15 residues. The germline V and J ends were trimmed by 4 bases and 8 bases, with 20 bases remaining between them. In germline, CDR1 is SGHTA, CDR2 FQGNSA. This CDR3 reads CASSSVQGRFGGYTF. The CDR3 nucleotides read TGTGCCAGCAGCTCGGTACAGGGAAGGTTTGGGGGCTACACCTTC.

The CDR3 is CASVKGLGNIQYF. Written as DNA, the CDR3 is TGTGCCAGCGTGAAAGGTCTCGGGAACATTCAGTACTTC. This chain connects TRBV2 to TRBJ2-4; D uncertain. From germline, CDR1 is SNHLY and CDR2 FYNNEI. Trimming cost V 8 bases and J 7 bases, with 15 bases left between them. The CDR3 is 13 amino acids.

The chain employs TRBV19 and TRBJ1-2; 12 bases are shared with TRBD1. V shed 3 bases and J 8 bases; nucleotides not matched to a gene: 4. The length of the CDR3 is 14 residues. Germline CDR1 LNHDA, CDR2 SQIVND (reference sequence). This chain's CDR3 is CASSMEGTGGGYTF. The CDR3 DNA is TGTGCCAGTAGTATGGAGGGGACAGGGGGCGGCTACACCTTC.

This rearrangement joins TRBV30 to TRBJ2-7; TRBD2 might be the D (6 bases). Deletions cut 0 bases from V and 9 bases from J, with 12 bases between. Germline V CDR1 and CDR2: GTSNPN, SVGIG (reference sequence). The CDR3 extends over 12 amino acids. This CDR3 is CAWSVGGSGQYF. DNA of the CDR3: TGTGCCTGGAGTGTGGGGGGATCGGGGCAGTACTTC.

This clone occurred a few times. J is TRBJ2-7 and V is TRBV11-2, with D maybe TRBD1 (5 bases). V dropped 3 bases and J dropped 3 bases, with 12 bases sitting between them. The germline V gene has CDR1 SGHAT and CDR2 FQNNGV. The CDR3 loop spans 14 amino acids. The CDR3 DNA follows: TGTGCCAGCAGCTTCTCCAGGGCAAGCTACGAGCAGTACTTC. This sequence encodes CASSFSRASYEQYF.

V and J are TRBV5-1 and TRBJ2-3; 10 bases are shared with TRBD2. V shed 0 bases and J 3 bases; nucleotides not matched to a gene: 4. The V gene's germline CDR1 is SGHRS and CDR2 YFSETQ. The CDR3 has 16 residues. For the CDR3, the DNA is TGCGCCAGCAGCTTGGCCAAACTAGCGGGAACAGATACGCAGTATTTT. Translated: CASSLAKLAGTDTQYF. Variable domain in full (rest from reference TRBV5-1 and TRBJ2-3): KAGVTQTPRYLIKTRGQQVTLSCSPISGHRSVSWYQQTPGQGLQFLFEYFSETQRNKGNFPGRFSGRQFSNSRSEMNVSTLELGDSALYLCASSLAKLAGTDTQYFGPGTRLTVL.

The chain couples TRBV6-5 to TRBJ2-2, with unresolved D. Germline V gives CDR1 MNHEY, CDR2 SVGAGI. The ends were cut back, 7 bases at V and 0 bases at J, with 12 bases in the middle. The CDR3 has 15 residues. The CDR3 bases are TGTGCCAGCACCCTCCGTCCGGCGAACACCGGGGAGCTGTTTTTT. It yields the protein CASTLRPANTGELFF.

V is TRBV29-1 and J is TRBJ1-2; D perhaps matches TRBD1 (5 bases). This CDR3 comprises 14 residues. Germline CDR1 SQVTM, CDR2 ANQGSEA. Trimming shortened V by 0 bases and J by 8 bases, and 16 bases separated the two germline ends. CDR3 in amino acids: CSVEDTVEGPGYTF. CDR3 sequence (DNA): TGCAGCGTTGAAGATACGGTGGAGGGGCCGGGCTACACCTTC.

This sequence joins TRBV6-1 and TRBJ2-1, with D perhaps TRBD1 (5 bases). With 1 base removed from V and 8 bases from J, the gap between germline ends came to 18 bases. This CDR3 region has 16 residues. Per the germline V gene, CDR1 is MNHNS and CDR2 is SASEGT. The CDR3 DNA follows: TGTGCCAGCAGTGAAGGGTGGCGTATGGGGCCCCATGAGCAGTTCTTC. Translation: CASSEGWRMGPHEQFF.

About this clone itself: An end of the junction differs from the germline gene, which may be a read error. This chain connects TRBV5-1 to TRBJ1-4; D is possibly TRBD1 (5 bases). The CDR3 runs to 17 residues. The germline V gene has CDR1 SGHRS and CDR2 YFSETQ. The CDR3 sequence: CASSLGLQPTTNEKLFF. In DNA, the CDR3 is TGCGCCAGCAGTTTGGGACTCCAGCCGACAACTAATGAAAAACTGTTTTTT.

This clone occurred once. The chain has TRBV10-1 and TRBJ2-7; 7 bases fit TRBD1. Germline lookup yields CDR1 WNHNN and CDR2 SYGVQD (reference sequence). V was pared by 3 bases and J by 0 bases, with 8 bases of the junction left unmatched. The CDR3 is made up of 16 amino acids. CDR3 in amino acids: CASSDSETGSSYEQYF. CDR3 DNA sequence: TGCGCCAGCAGTGATAGTGAGACAGGGAGCTCCTACGAGCAGTACTTC.

The chain combines TRBV11-1 with TRBJ2-5; the match to TRBD1 covers 10 bases. The DNA end favors TRBJ2-7, so the J call may be wrong. The CDR3 is 13 residues long. Germline V gene lookup returns CDR1 SGHAT and CDR2 FQDESV (reference sequence). The CDR3 nucleotides are TGTGCCAGCAGCCCGTGGACAGGGGGCGAGCAGTACTTC. Translated, it gives CASSPWTGGEQYF.

This sequence joins TRBV5-6 and TRBJ1-6, with a weak D call TRBD1 (5 bases). The CDR3 runs 14 residues. The germline V gene has CDR1 SGHDT and CDR2 YYEEEE. The V and J ends lost 5 bases and 10 bases respectively, with 16 bases between them. CDR3 residues: CASSPGTHGSPLHF. The CDR3 DNA reads as TGTGCCAGCAGTCCCGGGACTCATGGATCACCCCTCCACTTT.